Listed below are T cell receptor beta chains from one sample, sequenced in a study of shared clonotypes between healthy human individuals. TCRdb keeps only in-frame clones here, not all; method: immunoSEQ multiplex PCR. The sample yields millions of clones, about 92% seen once. The sample consisted of naive CD8+ T cells from PBMCs. These receptors came from a man younger than 35 in good health. Some clones in this sample may be carry-over from other donors' samples. The CDR3 runs from the conserved cysteine through the conserved F or W. The order of the fields is CDR3 length, D gene, V gene, J gene, clone size, CDR3 protein, CDR3 DNA. D genes are given only for firm matches. Expanded clones are given a class, and other clones once, few, many or no size at all.

cdr3_length: 15; d_call: TRBD2; v_call: TRBV7-9; j_call: TRBJ2-1; clone_size: -; cdr3_aa: CASSLRTSRNNEQFF; cdr3_nt: TGTGCCAGCAGCCTAAGGACTAGCAGAAACAATGAGCAGTTCTTC
cdr3_length: 13; d_call: -; v_call: TRBV28; j_call: TRBJ2-2; clone_size: once; cdr3_aa: CARSGQVNGELFF; cdr3_nt: TGTGCCCGCTCGGGCCAGGTAAACGGGGAGCTGTTTTTT
cdr3_length: 17; d_call: TRBD2; v_call: TRBV4-2; j_call: TRBJ2-4; clone_size: -; cdr3_aa: CASSPGQAGGRGNIQYF; cdr3_nt: TGTGCCAGCAGCCCGGGGCAAGCGGGAGGGCGAGGAAACATTCAGTACTTC
cdr3_length: 17; d_call: TRBD2; v_call: TRBV4-1; j_call: TRBJ2-2; clone_size: -; cdr3_aa: CASSQATAGGSTGELFF; cdr3_nt: TGCGCCAGCAGCCAAGCTACGGCGGGAGGAAGCACCGGGGAGCTGTTTTTT
cdr3_length: 15; d_call: -; v_call: TRBV9; j_call: TRBJ2-1; clone_size: -; cdr3_aa: CASSDGGDRPNEQFF; cdr3_nt: TGTGCCAGCAGCGATGGGGGGGACAGGCCCAATGAGCAGTTCTTC
cdr3_length: 17; d_call: -; v_call: TRBV28; j_call: TRBJ2-5; clone_size: -; cdr3_aa: CASSTLGDAEGQETQYF; cdr3_nt: TGTGCCAGCAGTACCCTGGGGGACGCAGAGGGCCAAGAGACCCAGTACTTC
cdr3_length: 16; d_call: TRBD2; v_call: TRBV4-3; j_call: TRBJ2-1; clone_size: -; cdr3_aa: CASSQDKSRSGRGQFF; cdr3_nt: TGCGCCAGCAGCCAAGATAAAAGTCGTAGCGGGAGGGGGCAGTTCTTC
cdr3_length: 17; d_call: TRBD2; v_call: TRBV9; j_call: TRBJ2-2; clone_size: -; cdr3_aa: CASSVARLAGPTGELFF; cdr3_nt: TGTGCCAGCAGCGTAGCGCGGCTAGCGGGTCCCACCGGGGAGCTGTTTTTT
cdr3_length: 17; d_call: TRBD2; v_call: TRBV9; j_call: TRBJ2-7; clone_size: -; cdr3_aa: CASSVGPTGLAAYEQYF; cdr3_nt: TGTGCCAGCAGCGTAGGACCTACCGGACTAGCGGCCTACGAGCAGTACTTC
cdr3_length: 13; d_call: -; v_call: TRBV18; j_call: TRBJ2-7; clone_size: -; cdr3_aa: CASSPGRNYEQYF; cdr3_nt: TGTGCCAGCTCACCGGGCAGAAACTACGAGCAGTACTTC
cdr3_length: 15; d_call: -; v_call: TRBV2; j_call: TRBJ2-2; clone_size: once; cdr3_aa: CASYAAPSHTGELFF; cdr3_nt: TGTGCCAGCTACGCGGCGCCGTCGCACACCGGGGAGCTGTTTTTT
cdr3_length: 16; d_call: TRBD2; v_call: TRBV6-4; j_call: TRBJ2-3; clone_size: -; cdr3_aa: CASSRGSAGDTDTQYF; cdr3_nt: TGTGCCAGCAGCCGGGGGTCGGCGGGAGACACAGATACGCAGTATTTT
cdr3_length: 15; d_call: -; v_call: TRBV7-9; j_call: TRBJ1-5; clone_size: -; cdr3_aa: CASSLASGHNQPQHF; cdr3_nt: TGTGCCAGCAGCTTAGCTTCGGGACACAATCAGCCCCAGCATTTT
cdr3_length: 15; d_call: TRBD2; v_call: TRBV7-2; j_call: TRBJ2-7; clone_size: -; cdr3_aa: CASSLGLAGPYEQYF; cdr3_nt: TGTGCCAGCAGCTTAGGACTAGCGGGACCCTACGAGCAGTACTTC
cdr3_length: 12; d_call: -; v_call: TRBV11-2; j_call: TRBJ2-7; clone_size: few; cdr3_aa: CASSLGSYEQYF; cdr3_nt: TGTGCCAGCAGCTTAGGTAGCTACGAGCAGTACTTC
cdr3_length: 13; d_call: -; v_call: TRBV19; j_call: TRBJ1-1; clone_size: -; cdr3_aa: CASGTPFNTEAFF; cdr3_nt: TGTGCCAGCGGGACACCTTTTAACACTGAAGCTTTCTTT
cdr3_length: 15; d_call: TRBD1; v_call: TRBV5-1; j_call: TRBJ2-7; clone_size: -; cdr3_aa: CASSTPRDRGREQYF; cdr3_nt: TGCGCCAGCAGCACCCCTAGGGACAGGGGTCGGGAGCAGTACTTC
cdr3_length: 13; d_call: -; v_call: TRBV10-2; j_call: TRBJ2-1; clone_size: -; cdr3_aa: CASSESTVPEQFF; cdr3_nt: TGCGCCAGCAGTGAGTCGACAGTCCCTGAGCAGTTCTTC
cdr3_length: 17; d_call: -; v_call: TRBV9; j_call: TRBJ2-5; clone_size: -; cdr3_aa: CASSPSILNQYQETQYF; cdr3_nt: TGTGCCAGCAGCCCATCAATCCTGAATCAGTACCAAGAGACCCAGTACTTC
cdr3_length: 17; d_call: -; v_call: TRBV28; j_call: TRBJ2-7; clone_size: -; cdr3_aa: CASSLEEFDFKGVEQYF; cdr3_nt: TGTGCCAGCAGTTTAGAGGAATTCGACTTCAAGGGTGTAGAGCAGTACTTC
cdr3_length: 15; d_call: -; v_call: TRBV28; j_call: TRBJ1-6; clone_size: -; cdr3_aa: CASRKSGTYNSPLHF; cdr3_nt: TGTGCCAGCAGGAAATCAGGGACCTATAATTCACCCCTCCACTTT
cdr3_length: 16; d_call: -; v_call: TRBV4-2; j_call: TRBJ2-7; clone_size: -; cdr3_aa: CASSQSSGRGRYEQYF; cdr3_nt: TGTGCCAGCAGCCAATCCAGCGGCAGGGGTCGCTACGAGCAGTACTTC
cdr3_length: 13; d_call: -; v_call: TRBV27; j_call: TRBJ1-2; clone_size: -; cdr3_aa: CASSPGQPYGYTF; cdr3_nt: TGTGCCAGCAGTCCCGGACAGCCCTATGGCTACACCTTC
cdr3_length: 12; d_call: -; v_call: TRBV9; j_call: TRBJ2-3; clone_size: -; cdr3_aa: CASSVESDTQYF; cdr3_nt: TGTGCCAGCAGCGTAGAATCAGATACGCAGTATTTT
cdr3_length: 17; d_call: TRBD2; v_call: TRBV27; j_call: TRBJ2-2; clone_size: -; cdr3_aa: CASSLIILAGNTGELFF; cdr3_nt: TGTGCCAGCAGTTTAATTATTCTAGCGGGGAACACCGGGGAGCTGTTTTTT
cdr3_length: 12; d_call: -; v_call: TRBV30; j_call: TRBJ1-1; clone_size: -; cdr3_aa: CAWSNGITEAFF; cdr3_nt: TGTGCCTGGAGTAACGGGATCACTGAAGCTTTCTTT
cdr3_length: 16; d_call: -; v_call: TRBV28; j_call: TRBJ1-5; clone_size: -; cdr3_aa: CASVSVSTSGNQPQHF; cdr3_nt: TGTGCCAGCGTTTCGGTGTCGACGTCTGGCAATCAGCCCCAGCATTTT
cdr3_length: 16; d_call: TRBD2; v_call: TRBV6-5; j_call: TRBJ2-1; clone_size: -; cdr3_aa: CASSYLAGSGVDEQFF; cdr3_nt: TGTGCCAGCAGTTACTTAGCGGGATCGGGAGTAGATGAGCAGTTCTTC
cdr3_length: 19; d_call: -; v_call: TRBV4-1; j_call: TRBJ2-6; clone_size: -; cdr3_aa: CASSQGVRGPRSGANVLTF; cdr3_nt: TGCGCCAGCAGCCAAGGAGTCCGGGGTCCCCGCTCTGGGGCCAACGTCCTGACTTTC
cdr3_length: 15; d_call: TRBD2; v_call: TRBV27; j_call: TRBJ2-7; clone_size: -; cdr3_aa: CASSPRLASTYEQYF; cdr3_nt: TGTGCCAGCAGTCCCCGACTAGCGTCCACCTACGAGCAGTACTTC
cdr3_length: 16; d_call: TRBD2; v_call: TRBV4-1; j_call: TRBJ2-2; clone_size: -; cdr3_aa: CASSPALAGNTGELFF; cdr3_nt: TGCGCCAGCAGCCCCGCCCTAGCGGGGAACACCGGGGAGCTGTTTTTT
cdr3_length: 16; d_call: -; v_call: TRBV11-2; j_call: TRBJ2-1; clone_size: -; cdr3_aa: CASSLNVEPEYNEQFF; cdr3_nt: TGTGCCAGCAGCTTAAACGTGGAGCCCGAATACAATGAGCAGTTCTTC
cdr3_length: 17; d_call: -; v_call: TRBV27; j_call: TRBJ2-1; clone_size: -; cdr3_aa: CASSMSMRGHTGNEQFF; cdr3_nt: TGTGCCAGCAGCATGTCGATGCGGGGTCACACTGGTAATGAGCAGTTCTTC
cdr3_length: 15; d_call: TRBD2; v_call: TRBV30; j_call: TRBJ2-7; clone_size: -; cdr3_aa: CAWRPPGLAGYEQYF; cdr3_nt: TGTGCCTGGAGACCACCGGGACTAGCGGGTTACGAGCAGTACTTC
cdr3_length: 15; d_call: TRBD2; v_call: TRBV19; j_call: TRBJ2-1; clone_size: -; cdr3_aa: CASSIGTSDNNEQFF; cdr3_nt: TGTGCCAGTAGTATTGGGACTAGCGATAACAATGAGCAGTTCTTC
cdr3_length: 14; d_call: TRBD1; v_call: TRBV6-5; j_call: TRBJ2-7; clone_size: -; cdr3_aa: CASRGQVSSYEQYF; cdr3_nt: TGTGCCAGCAGGGGACAGGTCAGCTCCTACGAGCAGTACTTC
cdr3_length: 15; d_call: TRBD1; v_call: TRBV4-1; j_call: TRBJ1-1; clone_size: -; cdr3_aa: CASSQERAGGTEAFF; cdr3_nt: TGCGCCAGCAGCCAAGAACGGGCAGGGGGTACTGAAGCTTTCTTT
cdr3_length: 12; d_call: -; v_call: TRBV12-5; j_call: TRBJ1-2; clone_size: once; cdr3_aa: CASGDHLYGYTF; cdr3_nt: TGTGCTAGTGGCGATCACCTTTATGGCTACACCTTC
cdr3_length: 15; d_call: -; v_call: TRBV27; j_call: TRBJ1-5; clone_size: -; cdr3_aa: CASSLAGEGNQPQHF; cdr3_nt: TGTGCCAGCAGTTTAGCCGGGGAAGGTAATCAGCCCCAGCATTTT
cdr3_length: 19; d_call: TRBD2; v_call: TRBV4-3; j_call: TRBJ2-2; clone_size: -; cdr3_aa: CASSQDRSGLAGFTGELFF; cdr3_nt: TGCGCCAGCAGCCAAGATAGGTCCGGACTAGCGGGGTTCACCGGGGAGCTGTTTTTT